This TCR beta chain was recovered during a study of cytomegalovirus exposure and HLA in healthy donors. Study-wide findings and caveats: The records held CMV serostatus as the only immune exposure information.

This clone was seen just once. Its antigen is as yet unknown. CDR3 length: 15 residues. The germline V gene encodes CDR1 SGHRS and CDR2 YFSETQ. V was trimmed by 2 bases and J by 0 bases, leaving 10 bases between them. 13 Jbeta primers and 60 Vbeta primers were used for the PCR. Assay used: immunoSEQ multiplex PCR; TCRdb lists only in-frame clones, some missing. This sample yields 100,000 to 150,000 clones, of which 83% are seen a single time; 15% to 20% belongs to the top ten. The chain joins TRBV5-1 to TRBJ2-3, with D possibly TRBD1 on 6 matching bases. The source material was PBMCs. The clonotype comes from a man between 18 and 35 years old in good health and CMV-seropositive. The CDR3 region has the DNA TGCGCCAGCAGCTTCGGGCAGGGGAGCACAGATACGCAGTATTTT. Residues: CASSFGQGSTDTQYF.